The rows below give T cell receptor beta chains drawn from one sample of a study of CD8+CD57+ T cells in acquired aplastic anemia. TCRdb reprocessed the reads with MiXCR, giving one entry per CDR3 protein. There are about 200,000 distinct CDR3 sequences in the sample; approximately 60% occur only once, and about 60% lies in the top ten. The sample comprised sorted CD4+, CD8+, or CD8+CD57+ T cells (not recorded which) from PBMCs. These receptors all stem from a human donor with aplastic anemia. CDR3s include the opening cysteine and the closing phenylalanine or tryptophan. The D gene is left open where the match is weak. Rows give clone size only sometimes, using once, few, many, or a class for an expanded clone.

V	D	size	J	CDR3	DNA
TRBV20-1	.	.	TRBJ1-5	CSARLGTLNQPQHF	TGCAGTGCTAGACTCGGCACGCTCAATCAGCCCCAGCATTTT
TRBV25-1	TRBD1	few	TRBJ2-7	CASSGSGQHYEQYF	TGTGCCAGCAGTGGTTCGGGACAGCACTACGAGCAGTACTTC
TRBV7-2	.	.	TRBJ2-7	CASSYHYEQYF	TGTGCCAGCAGCTACCACTACGAGCAGTACTTC
TRBV25-1	.	.	TRBJ2-1	CASSVVVRGRNEQFF	TGTGCCAGCAGCGTAGTAGTCAGGGGAAGAAATGAGCAGTTCTTC
TRBV12-3/TRBV12-4	.	.	TRBJ2-7	CASRLSLQDEQYF	TGTGCCAGCAGGCTGAGTCTTCAGGACGAGCAGTACTTC
TRBV9	.	.	TRBJ1-6	CASSQAGRGTGSPLHF	TGTGCCAGCAGCCAAGCAGGGAGAGGCACAGGTTCACCCCTCCACTTT
TRBV4-1	TRBD2	few	TRBJ2-5	CASSQEVGSGGAGETQYF	TGCGCCAGCAGCCAAGAAGTAGGTAGCGGGGGGGCTGGAGAGACCCAGTACTTC
TRBV5-1	.	.	TRBJ2-3	CASSEQGHEVSDTQYF	TGCGCCAGCAGCGAACAGGGCCACGAGGTATCAGATACGCAGTATTTT
TRBV2	TRBD2	.	TRBJ2-7	CASSEGTSGYEQYF	TGTGCCAGCAGTGAAGGGACTAGCGGCTACGAGCAGTACTTC
TRBV29-1	TRBD1	.	TRBJ2-7	CSVHEQGVYEQYF	TGCAGCGTTCATGAACAGGGGGTGTACGAGCAGTACTTC
TRBV10-3	.	.	TRBJ2-2	CAISELLESGELFF	TGTGCCATCAGCGAGCTCCTAGAATCCGGGGAGCTGTTTTTT
TRBV7-3	TRBD2	.	TRBJ2-1	CASSSGLARNEQFF	TGTGCCAGCAGCTCGGGACTAGCAAGGAATGAGCAGTTCTTC
TRBV20-1	.	.	TRBJ2-3	CSAPPEPPGGAQYF	TGCAGTGCTCCCCCGGAGCCGCCCGGGGGTGCGCAGTATTTT
TRBV7-2	.	.	TRBJ1-3	CASSLGGFLGPGNTIYF	TGTGCCAGCAGCTTAGGTGGTTTCCTGGGCCCTGGAAACACCATATATTTT
TRBV10-2	.	.	TRBJ2-7	CASSGSARMLTYEQYF	TGCGCCAGCAGTGGAAGTGCGAGGATGCTGACCTACGAGCAGTACTTC
TRBV20-1	TRBD2	.	TRBJ2-3	CSARTSAGTDTQYF	TGCAGTGCTCGGACTAGCGCGGGCACAGATACGCAGTATTTT